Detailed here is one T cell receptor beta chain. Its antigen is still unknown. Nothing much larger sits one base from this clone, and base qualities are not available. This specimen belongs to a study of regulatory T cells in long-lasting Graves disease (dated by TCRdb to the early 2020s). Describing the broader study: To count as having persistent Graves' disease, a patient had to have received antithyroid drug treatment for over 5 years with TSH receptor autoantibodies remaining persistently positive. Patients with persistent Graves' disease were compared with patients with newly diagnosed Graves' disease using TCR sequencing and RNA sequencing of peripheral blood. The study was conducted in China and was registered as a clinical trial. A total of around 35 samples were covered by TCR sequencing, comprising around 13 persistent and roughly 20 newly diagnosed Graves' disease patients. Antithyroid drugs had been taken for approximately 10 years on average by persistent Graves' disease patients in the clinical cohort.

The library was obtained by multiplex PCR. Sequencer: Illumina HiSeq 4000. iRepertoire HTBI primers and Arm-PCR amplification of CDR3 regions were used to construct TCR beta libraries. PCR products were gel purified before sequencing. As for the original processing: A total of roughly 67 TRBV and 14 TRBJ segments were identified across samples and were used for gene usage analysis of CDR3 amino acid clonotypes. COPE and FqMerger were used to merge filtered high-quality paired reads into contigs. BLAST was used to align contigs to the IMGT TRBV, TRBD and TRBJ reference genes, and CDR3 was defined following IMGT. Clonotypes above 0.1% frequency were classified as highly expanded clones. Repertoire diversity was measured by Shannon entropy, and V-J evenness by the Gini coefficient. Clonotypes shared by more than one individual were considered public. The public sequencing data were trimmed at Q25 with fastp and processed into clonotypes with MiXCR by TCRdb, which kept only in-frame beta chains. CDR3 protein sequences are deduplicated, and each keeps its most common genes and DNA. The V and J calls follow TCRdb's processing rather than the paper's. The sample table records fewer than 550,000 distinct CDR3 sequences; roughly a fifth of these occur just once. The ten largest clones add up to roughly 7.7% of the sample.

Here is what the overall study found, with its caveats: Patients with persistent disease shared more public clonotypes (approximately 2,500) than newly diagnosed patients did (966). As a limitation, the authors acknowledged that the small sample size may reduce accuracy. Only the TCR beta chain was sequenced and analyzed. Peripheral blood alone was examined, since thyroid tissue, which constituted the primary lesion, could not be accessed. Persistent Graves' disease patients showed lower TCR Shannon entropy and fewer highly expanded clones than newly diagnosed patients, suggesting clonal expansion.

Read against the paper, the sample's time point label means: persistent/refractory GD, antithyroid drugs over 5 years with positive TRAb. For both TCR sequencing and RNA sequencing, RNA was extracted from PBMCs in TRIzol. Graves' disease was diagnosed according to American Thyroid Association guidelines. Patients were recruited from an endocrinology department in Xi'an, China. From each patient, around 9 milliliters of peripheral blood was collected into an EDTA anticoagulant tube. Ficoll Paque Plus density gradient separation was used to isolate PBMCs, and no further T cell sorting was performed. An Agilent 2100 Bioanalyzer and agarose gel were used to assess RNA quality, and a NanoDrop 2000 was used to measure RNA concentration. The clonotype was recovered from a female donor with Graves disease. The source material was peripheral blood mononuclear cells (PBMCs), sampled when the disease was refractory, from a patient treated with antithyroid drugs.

CDR3 reads: CASSFTRGEGEQYF. The DNA reads TGTGCCAGCAGTTTCACCCGCGGGGAGGGCGAGCAGTACTTC. The rearrangement combines TRBV27 with TRBJ2-7; 7 bases in the middle match TRBD2. As encoded in the germline V gene (reference sequence), CDR1 is MNHEY while CDR2 is SMNVEV. V and J are trimmed by 3 bases and 6 bases, and the gene matches miss 8 bases of the junction. From its cysteine to its phenylalanine, the CDR3 spans 14 amino acids. Solely the CDR3 DNA is kept, with 42 bases framed from the first base.